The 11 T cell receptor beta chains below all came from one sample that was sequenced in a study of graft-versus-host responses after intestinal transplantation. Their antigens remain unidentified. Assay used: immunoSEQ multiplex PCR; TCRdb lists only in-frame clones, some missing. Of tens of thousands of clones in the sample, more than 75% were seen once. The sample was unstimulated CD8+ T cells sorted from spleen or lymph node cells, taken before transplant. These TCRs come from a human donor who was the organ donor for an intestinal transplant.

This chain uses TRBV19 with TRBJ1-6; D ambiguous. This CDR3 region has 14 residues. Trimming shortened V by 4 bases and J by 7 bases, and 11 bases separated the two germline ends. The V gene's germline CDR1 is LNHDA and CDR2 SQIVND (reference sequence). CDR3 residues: CASSKRVDNSPLHF. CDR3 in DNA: TGTGCCAGTAGTAAAAGGGTTGACAATTCACCCCTCCACTTT.

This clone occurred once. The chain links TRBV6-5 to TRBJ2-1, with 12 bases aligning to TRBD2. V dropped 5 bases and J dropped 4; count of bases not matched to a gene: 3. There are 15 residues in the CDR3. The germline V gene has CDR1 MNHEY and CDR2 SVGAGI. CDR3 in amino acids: CASSAGLAGYNEQFF. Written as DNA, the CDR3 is TGTGCCAGCAGTGCCGGACTAGCGGGGTACAATGAGCAGTTCTTC.

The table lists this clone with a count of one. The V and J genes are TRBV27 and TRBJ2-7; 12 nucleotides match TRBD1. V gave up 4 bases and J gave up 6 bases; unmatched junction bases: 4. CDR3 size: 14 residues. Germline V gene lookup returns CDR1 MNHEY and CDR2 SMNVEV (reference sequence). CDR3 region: CASSWGTGGLEQYF. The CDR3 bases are TGTGCCAGCAGTTGGGGGACAGGGGGCCTCGAGCAGTACTTC.

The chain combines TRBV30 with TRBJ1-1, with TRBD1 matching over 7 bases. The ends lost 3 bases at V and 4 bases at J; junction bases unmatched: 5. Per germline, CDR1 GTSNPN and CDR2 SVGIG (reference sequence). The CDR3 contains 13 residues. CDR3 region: CAWREGASTEAFF. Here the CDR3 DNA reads TGTGCCTGGAGAGAGGGGGCCTCCACTGAAGCTTTCTTT.

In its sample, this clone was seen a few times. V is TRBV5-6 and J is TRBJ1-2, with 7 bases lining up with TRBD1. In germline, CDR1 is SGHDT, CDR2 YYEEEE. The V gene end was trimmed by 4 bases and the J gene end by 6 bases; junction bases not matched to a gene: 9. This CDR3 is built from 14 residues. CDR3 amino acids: CASSTADRVDGYTF. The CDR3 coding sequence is TGTGCCAGCAGCACGGCAGACAGGGTTGATGGCTACACCTTC.

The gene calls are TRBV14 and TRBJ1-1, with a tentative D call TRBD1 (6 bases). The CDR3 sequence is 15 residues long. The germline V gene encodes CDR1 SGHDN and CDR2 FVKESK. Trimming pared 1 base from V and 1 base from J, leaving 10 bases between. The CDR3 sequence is CASSQGAGANTEAFF. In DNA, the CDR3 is TGTGCCAGCAGCCAAGGGGCAGGGGCGAACACTGAAGCTTTCTTT.

CDR3 in amino acids: CASSLSEAGQGYEQYF. Here the CDR3 DNA reads TGCGCCAGCAGCTTGTCGGAAGCGGGACAAGGCTACGAGCAGTACTTC. The chain joins TRBV5-1 to TRBJ2-7; a possible D gene is TRBD2 (7 bases). This CDR3 region has 16 residues. Trimming took off 1 base at V and 3 bases at J, with 17 bases between the two ends. The germline CDR1 and CDR2 sequences are SGHRS and YFSETQ.

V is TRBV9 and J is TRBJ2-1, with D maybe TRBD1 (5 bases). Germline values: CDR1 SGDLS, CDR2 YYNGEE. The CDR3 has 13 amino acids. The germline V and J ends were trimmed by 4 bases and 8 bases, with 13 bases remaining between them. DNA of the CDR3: TGTGCCAGCAGCCGAATAGGGGTGGATGAGCAGTTCTTC. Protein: CASSRIGVDEQFF.

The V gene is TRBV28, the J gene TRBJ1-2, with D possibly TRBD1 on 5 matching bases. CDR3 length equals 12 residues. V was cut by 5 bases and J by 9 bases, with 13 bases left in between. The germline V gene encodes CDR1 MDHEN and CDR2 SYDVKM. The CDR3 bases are TGTGCCAGCAGTCGGGACGGTCGTCGCTACACCTTC. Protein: CASSRDGRRYTF.

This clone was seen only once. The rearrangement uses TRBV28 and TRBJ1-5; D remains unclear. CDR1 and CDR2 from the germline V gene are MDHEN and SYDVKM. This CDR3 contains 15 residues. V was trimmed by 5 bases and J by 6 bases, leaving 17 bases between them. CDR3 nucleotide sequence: TGTGCCAGCAGTCCTCTAGAGGACCCCACTCAGCCCCAGCATTTT. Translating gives CASSPLEDPTQPQHF.

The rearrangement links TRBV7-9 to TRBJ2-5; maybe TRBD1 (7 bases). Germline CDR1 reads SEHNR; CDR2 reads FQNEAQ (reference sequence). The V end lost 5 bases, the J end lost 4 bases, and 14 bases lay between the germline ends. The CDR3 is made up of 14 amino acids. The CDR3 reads CASSRTQGGETQYF. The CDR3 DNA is TGTGCCAGCAGCCGAACTCAGGGGGGAGAGACCCAGTACTTC.